These T cell receptor beta chains were read from a single sample in a study of post-analysis software for immune sequencing data. TCRdb processed the PCR reads anew with MiXCR; each CDR3 protein has one entry. The repertoire consists of over 150,000 distinct CDR3 sequences, with under 40% occurring once and the leading ten covering under 30%. The input for sequencing was blood, taken after autologous hematopoietic stem cell transplantation. The receptor set was obtained from a girl between 5 and 17 years old with multiple sclerosis. The CDR3 runs from the conserved cysteine through the conserved F or W. A D gene is named only where the DNA matches it firmly. Size is stated for part of the rows, as once, few or many counts, or as a class when the clone is expanded.

V: TRBV11-2
D: TRBD1
size: NA
J: TRBJ1-2
DNA: TGTGCCAGCAGCCCACCGGGACAGACCCCCTACTATGGCTACACCTTC
CDR3: CASSPPGQTPYYGYTF

V: TRBV7-2
D: TRBD2
size: many
J: TRBJ2-1
DNA: TGTGCCAGCAGCCCGGGACTAGCGGGAGGTAATGAGCAGTTCTTC
CDR3: CASSPGLAGGNEQFF

V: TRBV10-2
D: TRBD2
size: NA
J: TRBJ2-2
DNA: TGCGCCAGCAGGGGACTAGCGGAGAACACCGGGGAGCTGTTTTTT
CDR3: CASRGLAENTGELFF

V: TRBV28
D: NA
size: medium-sized
J: TRBJ1-5
DNA: TGTGCCAGCAGCCTAGGGGACACCCATCAGCCCCAGCATTTT
CDR3: CASSLGDTHQPQHF

V: TRBV7-2
D: NA
size: many
J: TRBJ2-1
DNA: TGTGCCAGCAGCGGGAAGGCCCAGGAGTTCTTC
CDR3: CASSGKAQEFF

V: TRBV28
D: NA
size: few
J: TRBJ1-2
DNA: TGTGCCAGCAGTTCCAACCCCTGGATGGAGAACTATGGCTACACCTTC
CDR3: CASSSNPWMENYGYTF

V: TRBV7-2
D: TRBD2
size: NA
J: TRBJ2-1
DNA: TGTGCCAGCAGACAGACTAGCGGGGTTAATGAGCAGTTCTTC
CDR3: CASRQTSGVNEQFF

V: TRBV6-6
D: NA
size: few
J: TRBJ2-2
DNA: TGTGCCAGCAGTTGGGTCACCGGGGAGCTGTTTTTT
CDR3: CASSWVTGELFF

V: TRBV5-1
D: TRBD1
size: NA
J: TRBJ2-7
DNA: TGCGCCAGCAGCTTGGGACAGGGGGTCCACGAGCAGTACTTC
CDR3: CASSLGQGVHEQYF

V: TRBV6-2/TRBV6-3
D: TRBD2
size: few
J: TRBJ2-7
DNA: TGTGCCAGCAGTTACTCGAGACGGGGAGGGGACTACGAGCAGTACTTC
CDR3: CASSYSRRGGDYEQYF

V: TRBV12-3/TRBV12-4
D: TRBD2
size: NA
J: TRBJ2-4
DNA: TGTGCCAGCAGCCGAACTAGCGGGCTAGTCAAAAACATTCAGTACTTC
CDR3: CASSRTSGLVKNIQYF

V: TRBV6-5
D: TRBD2
size: NA
J: TRBJ2-1
DNA: TGTGCCAGCAGTTACTCGAGGCGCGGGAGTCAGTTCTTC
CDR3: CASSYSRRGSQFF

V: TRBV30
D: TRBD2
size: NA
J: TRBJ2-1
DNA: TGTGCCTGGAGTGTAGGGGTAGCGGGAGGTCATGAGCAGTTCTTC
CDR3: CAWSVGVAGGHEQFF

V: TRBV6-9
D: NA
size: few
J: TRBJ2-5
DNA: TGTGCCAGCAGTTATCCCACTAGCTTTAAGGAGACCCAGTACTTC
CDR3: CASSYPTSFKETQYF

V: TRBV20-1
D: NA
size: NA
J: TRBJ2-1
DNA: TGCAGTGCAACTTCCCCGGACAGAACGTACAATGAGCAGTTCTTC
CDR3: CSATSPDRTYNEQFF

V: TRBV6-6
D: NA
size: NA
J: TRBJ2-1
DNA: TGTGCCAGCAGGTCATACGGCACGGTCTACAATGAGCAGTTCTTC
CDR3: CASRSYGTVYNEQFF

V: TRBV18
D: NA
size: NA
J: TRBJ2-7
DNA: TGTGCCAGCTCACCGGGGACGGGACTCTCCTACGAGCAGTACTTC
CDR3: CASSPGTGLSYEQYF

V: TRBV6-5
D: NA
size: many
J: TRBJ2-5
DNA: TGTGCCAGCAGTTCGCGCAGCAGAATCCAAGAGACCCAGTACTTC
CDR3: CASSSRSRIQETQYF

V: TRBV5-1
D: TRBD2
size: few
J: TRBJ2-1
DNA: TGCGCCAGCAGCGTAGCCGGGACTAGCGGGACAAATGAGCAGTTCTTC
CDR3: CASSVAGTSGTNEQFF

V: TRBV28
D: TRBD2
size: many
J: TRBJ2-5
DNA: TGTGCCAGCAGTTTACCTGAGGAACTAGCGGGAGGTGGAGAGCAGTACTTC
CDR3: CASSLPEELAGGGEQYF

V: TRBV24-1
D: NA
size: few
J: TRBJ2-3
DNA: TGTGCCACCAGTGAGGGTCTCACAGATACGCAGTATTTT
CDR3: CATSEGLTDTQYF

V: TRBV28
D: TRBD2
size: once
J: TRBJ2-1
DNA: TGTGCCAGCAGGAGGCTCTGGGGGGGATATGAGCAGTTCTTC
CDR3: CASRRLWGGYEQFF

V: TRBV5-1
D: NA
size: NA
J: TRBJ1-2
DNA: TGCGCCAGCAGCTTAGGGAGTAACTATGGCTACACCTTC
CDR3: CASSLGSNYGYTF

V: TRBV20-1
D: NA
size: few
J: TRBJ2-7
DNA: TGCAGTGCTAGCGGACGAGACGCGGGGAGTTCCTCATCCTACGAGCAGTACTTC
CDR3: CSASGRDAGSSSSYEQYF

V: TRBV20-1
D: NA
size: few
J: TRBJ2-7
DNA: TGCAGTGCCCCCACCGGGACAAGCTCATACGAGCAGTACTTC
CDR3: CSAPTGTSSYEQYF

V: TRBV28
D: TRBD2
size: many
J: TRBJ2-5
DNA: TGTGCCAGCAGCCTAGAGGTAGCGGGAGGCGGGGAGACCCAGTACTTC
CDR3: CASSLEVAGGGETQYF

V: TRBV5-1
D: NA
size: many
J: TRBJ2-3
DNA: TGCGCCAGCAGCTTGGTGGCAGATACGCAGTATTTT
CDR3: CASSLVADTQYF

V: TRBV6-5
D: TRBD1
size: few
J: TRBJ1-2
DNA: TGTGCCAGCAGTTACTCGAGTTCGGGACAGGGGAAGGCTGGCTACACCTTC
CDR3: CASSYSSSGQGKAGYTF

V: TRBV10-3
D: TRBD2
size: NA
J: TRBJ2-5
DNA: TGTGCCATCAGTGAGAGGTCTGCGGGAGTTGGGGAGACCCAGTACTTC
CDR3: CAISERSAGVGETQYF

V: TRBV4-1
D: NA
size: few
J: TRBJ2-3
DNA: TGCGCCAGCAGCCAAGAGGGGCCAGGAGATACGCAGTATTTT
CDR3: CASSQEGPGDTQYF

V: TRBV4-3
D: TRBD1
size: few
J: TRBJ1-6
DNA: TGCGCCAGCAGCCGGGACAGGGGTATCTATAATTCACCCCTCCACTTT
CDR3: CASSRDRGIYNSPLHF